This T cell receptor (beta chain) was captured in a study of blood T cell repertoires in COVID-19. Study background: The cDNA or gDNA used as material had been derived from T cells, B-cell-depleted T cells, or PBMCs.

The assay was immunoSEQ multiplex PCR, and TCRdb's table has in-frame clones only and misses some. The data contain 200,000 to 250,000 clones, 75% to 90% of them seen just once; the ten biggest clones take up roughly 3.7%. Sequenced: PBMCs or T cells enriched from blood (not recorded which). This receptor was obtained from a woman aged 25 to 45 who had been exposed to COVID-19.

The CDR3: CASSLSRRDSEAFF. The CDR3 bases are TGTGCCAGCAGTTTAAGTCGGAGAGATAGTGAAGCTTTCTTT. The chain has TRBV28 and TRBJ1-1, with D uncertain. The CDR3 is 14 amino acids. Per germline, CDR1 MDHEN and CDR2 SYDVKM. Trimming cost V 2 bases and J 7 bases, with 14 bases left between them.